The 31 T cell receptor beta chains reported below all come from one sample, sequenced in a study of Tregs in tolerant kidney transplant recipients. The repertoire was sequenced with immunoSEQ multiplex PCR; TCRdb's copy has only in-frame clones and lacks some. Counted here are approximately 60,000 clones, around 87% occurring once; the ten biggest clones make up around 4.1%. Mixed chimerism was transient after nonmyeloablative marrow transplants from related graft donors. Sample: CD4+ T cells from blood (PBMCs), taken 6 months after the transplant. These receptors all come from a human patient who received a combined kidney and bone marrow transplant. Some T cells may be transferred from the graft donor.

This sequence joins TRBV19 and TRBJ1-2, with 7 positions matching TRBD1. Per the germline V gene, CDR1 is LNHDA and CDR2 is SQIVND (reference sequence). V dropped 1 base and J dropped 2; count of bases not matched to a gene: 7. This CDR3 is built from 16 residues. In DNA form, the CDR3 reads TGTGCCAGTAGTATAGTATTGGGACAGCAGAACTATGGCTACACCTTC. Protein: CASSIVLGQQNYGYTF.

As for this clone: The junction differs from germline at one of its ends, possibly a read error. The same CDR3 also results from other DNA sequences found in this sample. The rearrangement uses TRBV6-5 and TRBJ1-6; D is undetermined. The germline CDR1 and CDR2 sequences are MNHEY and SVGAGI. The CDR3 sequence is 13 residues long. CDR3 DNA: TGTGCCAGCAGTTACTCTGGCAATTCCCCCCTCCACTTT. It codes for CASSYSGNSPLHF.

The chain couples TRBV4-3 to TRBJ1-1, with D perhaps TRBD1 (5 bases). The CDR3 is made up of 15 amino acids. With 0 bases removed from V and 3 bases from J, the gap between germline ends came to 11 bases. Looked up from germline, CDR1 is LGHNA and CDR2 is YSLEER. The chain's CDR3 is CASSQDRWGDTEAFF. DNA of the CDR3: TGCGCCAGCAGCCAAGATCGTTGGGGGGACACTGAAGCTTTCTTT.

With regard to this clone: Its ends do not fully match the called genes, so a read error is possible. The chain couples TRBV30 to TRBJ2-7; 12 bases match TRBD2. Germline V gives CDR1 GTSNPN, CDR2 SVGIG (reference sequence). The CDR3 has 12 residues. The CDR3 sequence: CAWSALAGGNRF. Written as DNA, the CDR3 is TGTGCCTGGAGTGCCCTAGCGGGGGGGAATAGGTTC.

The chain is built from TRBV28 and TRBJ1-5; D gene ambiguous. The germline CDR1 and CDR2 sequences are MDHEN and SYDVKM. The CDR3 sequence is 15 residues long. With 3 bases removed from V and 0 bases from J, the gap between germline ends came to 9 bases. The CDR3: CASSFTGYSNQPQHF. CDR3 nucleotides: TGTGCCAGCAGTTTTACGGGGTATAGCAATCAGCCCCAGCATTTT.

The chain couples TRBV6-6 to TRBJ2-7; 8 nucleotides align to TRBD1. J lost 7 bases, V lost 6 bases, and 2 bases had no gene match. The CDR3 spans 11 residues. Germline V gives CDR1 MNHNY, CDR2 SVGAGI (reference sequence). CDR3 sequence (DNA): TGTGCCAGCAGCAGGGGGCGGGAGCAGTACTTC. Translation: CASSRGREQYF.

The V and J genes are TRBV7-2 and TRBJ2-1, with D hard to call. V lost 2 bases and J lost 0, with 5 bases in between. Germline-derived CDR1 and CDR2 are SGHTA and FQGNSA. The CDR3 has 14 residues. The DNA of the CDR3 is TGTGCCAGCAGCTTACTAAGCTCCTACAATGAGCAGTTCTTC. Amino acid sequence: CASSLLSSYNEQFF.

The chain carries TRBV30 and TRBJ2-1; D possibly corresponds to TRBD2 (6 bases). Between the trimmed V and J ends, which lost 6 bases and 2 bases, there was a span of 14 bases. This CDR3 is 14 amino acids long. From germline, CDR1 is GTSNPN and CDR2 SVGIG (reference sequence). The CDR3 DNA sequence: TGTGCCTGCTACTCTAGCGTAGCCTACAATGAGCAGTTCTTC. Its protein is CACYSSVAYNEQFF. Full variable domain (rest looked up from reference TRBV30 and TRBJ2-1): SQTIHQWPATLVQPVGSPLSLECTVEGTSNPNLYWYRQAAGRGLQLLFYSVGIGQISSEVPQNLSASRPQDRQFILSSKKLLLSDSGFYLCACYSSVAYNEQFFGPGTRLTVL.

A few counts support this clone. This sequence joins TRBV7-2 and TRBJ2-5; no clear D. CDR3 length: 13 amino acids. Germline V gene sequence: CDR1 SGHTA, CDR2 FQGNSA. Between the trimmed V and J ends, which lost 4 bases and 3 bases, there was a span of 9 bases. CDR3 region: CASSSLVEETQYF. CDR3 nucleotides: TGTGCCAGCAGCTCATTAGTCGAAGAGACCCAGTACTTC. The complete variable domain, with remaining parts taken from reference TRBV7-2 and TRBJ2-5, reads GAGVSQSPSNKVTEKGKDVELRCDPISGHTALYWYRQSLGQGLEFLIYFQGNSAPDKSGLPSDRFSAERTGGSVSTLTIQRTQQEDSAVYLCASSSLVEETQYFGPGTRLLVL.

The gene calls are TRBV19 and TRBJ1-5; 9 bases fit TRBD1. There are 14 residues in the CDR3. Germline trimming cut 4 bases from V and 6 bases from J; bases unmatched to any gene: 4. Germline-derived CDR1 and CDR2 are LNHDA and SQIVND (reference sequence). The CDR3 DNA sequence: TGTGCCAGTAGTAAACAGGGGGCTTTTCAGCCCCAGCATTTT. It encodes CASSKQGAFQPQHF.

The chain carries TRBV12-2 and TRBJ2-7; the table's D call of TRBD2 was not tested on the DNA. TRBV12-2 is given as a pseudogene. The CDR3 runs to 20 residues. In nucleotides, the CDR3 is TGTGCAAGTCGCTTAGAGGAGGGACTAGCGGGAGGGCCCGAAATATTCGAGCAGTACTTC. Translating it yields CASRLEEGLAGGPEIFEQYF.

The rearrangement joins TRBV5-1 to TRBJ2-3; D is uncertain. The CDR3 contains 14 residues. Looked up from germline, CDR1 is SGHRS and CDR2 is YFSETQ. V was trimmed by 0 bases and J by 2 bases, leaving 7 bases between them. The DNA of the CDR3 is TGCGCCAGCAGCTTGGACTCTTTCACAGATACGCAGTATTTT. Translated, it gives CASSLDSFTDTQYF. The whole variable domain, remainder taken from reference TRBV5-1 and TRBJ2-3, is KAGVTQTPRYLIKTRGQQVTLSCSPISGHRSVSWYQQTPGQGLQFLFEYFSETQRNKGNFPGRFSGRQFSNSRSEMNVSTLELGDSALYLCASSLDSFTDTQYFGPGTRLTVL.

The rearrangement uses TRBV28 and TRBJ1-2, with D maybe TRBD1 (6 bases). This CDR3 has 13 residues. V dropped 3 bases and J dropped 6 bases, with 11 bases sitting between them. Germline V CDR1 and CDR2: MDHEN, SYDVKM. In nucleotides, the CDR3 is TGTGCCAGCAGTTTCCCCACAGGGAATGGCTACACCTTC. It yields the protein CASSFPTGNGYTF.

The genes are TRBV6-6 and TRBJ2-3; 9 positions match TRBD2. Germline assignment: CDR1 MNHNY and CDR2 SVGAGI (reference sequence). Germline trimming cut 6 bases from V and 0 bases from J; bases unmatched to any gene: 4. CDR3 length equals 15 residues. CDR3 sequence reads: CASRATSGSTDTQYF. The CDR3 DNA follows: TGTGCCAGCAGGGCCACTAGCGGGAGCACAGATACGCAGTATTTT.

This rearrangement joins TRBV15 to TRBJ1-2; 9 bases fit TRBD1. The V segment lost 4 bases and the J segment 1 base; nucleotides outside the gene matches: 10. This CDR3 comprises 17 residues. Germline loops: CDR1 LNHNV, CDR2 YYDKDF (reference sequence). The CDR3 nucleotides are TGTGCCACCAGCAAGGGGATGGGACAGGGATTTAACTATGGCTACACCTTC. The encoded protein is CATSKGMGQGFNYGYTF.

The chain links TRBV7-2 to TRBJ2-1, with 8 positions matching TRBD2. CDR1 is SGHTA and CDR2 is FQGNSA in the germline V gene. V lost 5 bases to trimming and J lost 4 bases; unmatched junction nucleotides: 10. The length of the CDR3 is 16 residues. The CDR3 here is CASSRVAGTLYNEQFF. The CDR3 nucleotides read TGTGCCAGCAGCAGAGTAGCGGGAACACTTTACAATGAGCAGTTCTTC.

CDR3 protein: CASGARNTGELFF. CDR3 sequence (DNA): TGCGCCAGCGGGGCAAGGAACACCGGGGAGCTGTTTTTT. The chain uses TRBV4-3 and TRBJ2-2, with D tentatively TRBD1 (5 bases). The CDR3 extends over 13 amino acids. V dropped 8 bases and J dropped 1 base, with 8 bases sitting between them. Germline loops: CDR1 LGHNA, CDR2 YSLEER.

The chain carries TRBV6-5 and TRBJ2-5; 12 bases match TRBD2. This CDR3 comprises 15 residues. The ends lost 6 bases at V and 5 bases at J; junction bases unmatched: 7. In germline, CDR1 is MNHEY, CDR2 SVGAGI. This CDR3 reads CASRTGLAGWETQYF. In DNA form, the CDR3 reads TGTGCCAGCAGAACCGGACTAGCGGGGTGGGAGACCCAGTACTTC.

This clone has a handful of counts. This chain's CDR3 is CASSPTVYGYTF. In nucleotides, the CDR3 is TGTGCCAGCAGCCCGACAGTCTATGGCTACACCTTC. The chain couples TRBV7-2 to TRBJ1-2; D is perhaps TRBD1 (5 bases). V was pared by 5 bases and J by 4 bases, with 8 bases between. Looked up from germline, CDR1 is SGHTA and CDR2 is FQGNSA. The CDR3 spans 12 residues.

This sequence joins TRBV29-1 and TRBJ2-6; possible D gene TRBD2, 6 bases. V shed 6 bases and J shed 1 base, with 13 bases lying between them. Germline values: CDR1 SQVTM, CDR2 ANQGSEA. The CDR3 covers 15 residues. Here the CDR3 DNA reads TGCAGCGTCGAGATAGGGAGGTCTGGGGCCAACGTCCTGACTTTC. Its protein product is CSVEIGRSGANVLTF.

V and J are TRBV9 and TRBJ1-5, with D perhaps matching TRBD1 (5 bases). Trimming cost V 4 bases and J 6 bases, with 14 bases left between them. There are 14 residues in the CDR3. From germline, CDR1 is SGDLS and CDR2 YYNGEE. The CDR3 coding sequence is TGTGCCAGCAGCATAGATGTGGGGGGTCAGCCCCAGCATTTT. This encodes CASSIDVGGQPQHF.

CDR3 nucleotides: TGTGCCAGCAGTTACCACAGGAGTCAGCCCCAGCATTTT. Translating gives CASSYHRSQPQHF. The chain couples TRBV28 to TRBJ1-5, with D maybe TRBD1 (5 bases). Germline-derived CDR1 and CDR2 are MDHEN and SYDVKM. V shed 4 bases and J shed 6 bases, with 10 bases lying between them. The CDR3 totals 13 residues.

This chain connects TRBV25-1 to TRBJ1-4, with 8 positions matching TRBD1. CDR1 and CDR2 (germline): MGHDK, SYGVNS. The CDR3 is made up of 15 amino acids. J gave up 2 bases and V 3 bases, and 2 bases lay outside the gene matches. The CDR3 loop reads CASSDNRGTNEKLFF. CDR3 coding DNA: TGTGCCAGCAGTGACAACAGGGGGACTAATGAAAAACTGTTTTTT.

V is TRBV4-3 and J is TRBJ2-7; 7 bases fit TRBD2. Germline loops: CDR1 LGHNA, CDR2 YSLEER. Trimming at V came to 2 bases and at J to 2 bases, leaving 9 bases not matched to a gene. This CDR3 region has 16 residues. This CDR3 is CASSQIKGRGTYEQYF. In DNA, the CDR3 is TGCGCCAGCAGCCAAATAAAAGGGCGGGGGACCTACGAGCAGTACTTC.

The gene calls are TRBV5-4 and TRBJ2-3, with D uncertain. The CDR3 is 15 amino acids. CDR1 and CDR2 from the germline V gene are SGHNT and YYREEE (reference sequence). Trimming pared 4 bases from V and 2 bases from J, leaving 14 bases between. The CDR3 bases are TGTGCCAGCAGCCGAAACTCAAAAGTCACAGATACGCAGTATTTT. This codes for CASSRNSKVTDTQYF.

On this clone itself: The same CDR3 can be traced to other DNA sequences in this sample. This rearrangement joins TRBV10-3 to TRBJ2-3, with 8 bases aligning to TRBD2. Germline V gene lookup returns CDR1 ENHRY and CDR2 SYGVKD. V dropped 3 bases and J dropped 0; count of bases not matched to a gene: 2. The length of the CDR3 is 15 residues. CDR3 sequence (DNA): TGTGCCATCAGTGAAGGACTAGCCAGCACAGATACGCAGTATTTT. Its translation is CAISEGLASTDTQYF.

A word on this clone: Different DNA sequences within this sample yield the same CDR3. The chain combines TRBV9 with TRBJ1-6; no clear D gene. The length of the CDR3 is 13 residues. Looked up from germline, CDR1 is SGDLS and CDR2 is YYNGEE. V gave up 7 bases and J gave up 1 base, with 6 bases separating them. Here the CDR3 reads CASRASYNSPLHF. The CDR3 DNA follows: TGTGCCAGCCGAGCGTCCTATAATTCACCCCTCCACTTT.

V and J are TRBV7-6 and TRBJ2-1; 7 bases agree with TRBD2. Looked up from germline, CDR1 is SGHVS and CDR2 is FNYEAQ. There are 13 residues in the CDR3. The trim removed 5 bases at V and 10 bases at J, leaving 8 bases unmatched. CDR3 sequence: CASSLWTSREQFF. DNA for the CDR3: TGTGCCAGCAGCCTCTGGACTAGTCGGGAGCAGTTCTTC.

The chain couples TRBV14 to TRBJ2-7; 8 bases fit TRBD2. The CDR3 loop spans 16 amino acids. The V gene end was trimmed by 4 bases and the J gene end by 4 bases; junction bases not matched to a gene: 12. The V gene's germline CDR1 is SGHDN and CDR2 FVKESK. This CDR3 reads CASSPGTRADGYEQYF. CDR3 DNA sequence: TGTGCCAGCAGCCCCGGGACTAGGGCCGACGGGTACGAGCAGTACTTC.

The CDR3 coding sequence is TGTGCCAGCAGCAGAAGGACTAGCGGGGGGGATGAGCAGTTCTTC. This codes for CASSRRTSGGDEQFF. The genes are TRBV14 and TRBJ2-1; 15 bases line up with TRBD2. The J segment lost 8 bases and the V segment lost 5 bases, leaving 4 bases of the junction unmatched. Germline V gene sequence: CDR1 SGHDN, CDR2 FVKESK. CDR3 length equals 15 residues.

The J gene is TRBJ1-2, the V gene TRBV6-5; no clear D. Germline V gives CDR1 MNHEY, CDR2 SVGAGI. Deletions cut 0 bases from V and 8 bases from J, with 10 bases between. CDR3 length: 13 residues. CDR3 DNA sequence: TGTGCCAGCAGTTACTCGAGCATTAACGGCTACACCTTC. This translates into CASSYSSINGYTF.